What follows describes a single T cell receptor (beta chain). This entry is derived from a study of blood T cell repertoires in COVID-19. Study in general: The samples span acute and convalescent COVID-19 from the United States, Italy and Spain.

Germline CDR1 and CDR2: LNHNV and YYDKDF (reference sequence). V lost 2 bases, J lost 0 bases, and 5 bases lay in between. This CDR3 comprises 15 residues. The table came from immunoSEQ multiplex PCR; TCRdb's copy has only in-frame clones and leaves some out. Of approximately 50,000 clones listed, around 80% are singletons. This sequence joins TRBV15 and TRBJ2-6; D gene uncertain. Sequenced sample: peripheral blood. This TCR was recovered from a man in his sixties or seventies with acute or convalescent COVID-19. The CDR3 sequence: CATSRSNSGANVLTF. CDR3 sequence (DNA): TGTGCCACCAGCAGATCCAACTCTGGGGCCAACGTCCTGACTTTC.